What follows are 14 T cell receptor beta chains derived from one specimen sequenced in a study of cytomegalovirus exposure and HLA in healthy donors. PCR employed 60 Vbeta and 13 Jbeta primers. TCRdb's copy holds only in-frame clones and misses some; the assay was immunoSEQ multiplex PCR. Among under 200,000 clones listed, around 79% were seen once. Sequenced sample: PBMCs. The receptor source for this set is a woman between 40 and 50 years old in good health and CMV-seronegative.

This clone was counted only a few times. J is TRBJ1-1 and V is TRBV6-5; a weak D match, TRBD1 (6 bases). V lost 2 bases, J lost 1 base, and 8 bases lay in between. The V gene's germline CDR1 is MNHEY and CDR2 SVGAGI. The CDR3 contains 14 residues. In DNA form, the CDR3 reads TGTGCCAGCAGTTACCGGGACACGAACACTGAAGCTTTCTTT. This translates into CASSYRDTNTEAFF.

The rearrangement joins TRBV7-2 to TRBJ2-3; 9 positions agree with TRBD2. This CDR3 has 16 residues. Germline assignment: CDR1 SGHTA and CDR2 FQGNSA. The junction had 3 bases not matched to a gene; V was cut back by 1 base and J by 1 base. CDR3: CASSLGLAAGTDTQYF. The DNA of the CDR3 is TGTGCCAGCAGCTTAGGACTAGCGGCCGGCACAGATACGCAGTATTTT.

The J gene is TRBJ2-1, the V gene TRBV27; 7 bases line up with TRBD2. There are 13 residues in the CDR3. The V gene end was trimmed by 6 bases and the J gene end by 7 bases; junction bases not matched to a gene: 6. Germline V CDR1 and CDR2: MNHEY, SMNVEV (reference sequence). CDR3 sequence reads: CASSPWGGNEQFF. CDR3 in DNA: TGTGCCAGCAGCCCCTGGGGGGGGAATGAGCAGTTCTTC.

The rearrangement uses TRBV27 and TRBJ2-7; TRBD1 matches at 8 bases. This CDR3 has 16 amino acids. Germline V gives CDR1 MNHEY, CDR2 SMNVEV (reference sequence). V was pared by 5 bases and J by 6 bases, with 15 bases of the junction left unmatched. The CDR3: CASSRRRDRSLSEQYF. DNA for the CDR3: TGTGCCAGCAGTCGACGCCGGGACAGGTCTTTGAGCGAGCAGTACTTC.

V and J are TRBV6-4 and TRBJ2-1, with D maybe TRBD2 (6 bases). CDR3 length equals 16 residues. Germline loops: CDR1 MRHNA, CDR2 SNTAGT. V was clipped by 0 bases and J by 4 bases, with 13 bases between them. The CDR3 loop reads CASSDSAGSLYNEQFF. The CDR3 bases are TGTGCCAGCAGTGACTCGGCGGGGAGCCTGTACAATGAGCAGTTCTTC.

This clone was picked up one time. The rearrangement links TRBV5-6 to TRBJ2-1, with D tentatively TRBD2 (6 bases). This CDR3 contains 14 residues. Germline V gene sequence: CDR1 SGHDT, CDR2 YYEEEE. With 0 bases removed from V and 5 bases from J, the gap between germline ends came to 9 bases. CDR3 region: CASSLAGADNEQFF. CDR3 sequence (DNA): TGTGCCAGCAGCTTGGCGGGAGCTGACAATGAGCAGTTCTTC.

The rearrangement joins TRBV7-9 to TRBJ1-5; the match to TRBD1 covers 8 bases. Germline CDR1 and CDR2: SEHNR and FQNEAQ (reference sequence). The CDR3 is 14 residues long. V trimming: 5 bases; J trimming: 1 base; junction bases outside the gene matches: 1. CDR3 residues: CASSPGGSNQPQHF. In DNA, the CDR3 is TGTGCCAGCAGCCCAGGGGGCAGCAATCAGCCCCAGCATTTT.

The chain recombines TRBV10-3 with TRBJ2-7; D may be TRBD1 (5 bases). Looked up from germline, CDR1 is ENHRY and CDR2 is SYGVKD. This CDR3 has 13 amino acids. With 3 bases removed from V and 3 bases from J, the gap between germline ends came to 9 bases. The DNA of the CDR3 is TGTGCCATCAGTGATTCAGGGATCTACGAGCAGTACTTC. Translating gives CAISDSGIYEQYF.

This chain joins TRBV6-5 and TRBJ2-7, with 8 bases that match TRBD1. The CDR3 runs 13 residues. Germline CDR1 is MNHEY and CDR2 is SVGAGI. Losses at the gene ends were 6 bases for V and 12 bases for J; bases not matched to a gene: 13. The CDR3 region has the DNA TGTGCCAGCAGATTAGGACAGGGTGAGGATCCGTACTTC. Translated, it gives CASRLGQGEDPYF.

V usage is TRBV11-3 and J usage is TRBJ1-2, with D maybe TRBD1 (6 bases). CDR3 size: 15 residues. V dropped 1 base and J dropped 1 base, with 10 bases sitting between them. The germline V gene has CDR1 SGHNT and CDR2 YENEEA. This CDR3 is CASSLGQGNNYGYTF. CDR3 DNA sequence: TGTGCCAGCAGCTTAGGGCAGGGGAATAACTATGGCTACACCTTC.

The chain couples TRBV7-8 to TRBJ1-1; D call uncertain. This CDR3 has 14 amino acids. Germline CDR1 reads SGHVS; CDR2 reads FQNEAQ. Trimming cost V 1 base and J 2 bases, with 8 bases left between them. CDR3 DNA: TGTGCCAGCAGCTTAGAATCGTCTAACACTGAAGCTTTCTTT. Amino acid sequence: CASSLESSNTEAFF.

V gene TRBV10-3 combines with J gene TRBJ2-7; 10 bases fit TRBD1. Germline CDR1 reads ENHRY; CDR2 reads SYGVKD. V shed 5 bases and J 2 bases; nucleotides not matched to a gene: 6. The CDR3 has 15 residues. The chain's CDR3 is CAISIGQGVPYEQYF. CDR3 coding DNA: TGTGCCATCAGTATAGGACAGGGGGTCCCCTACGAGCAGTACTTC.

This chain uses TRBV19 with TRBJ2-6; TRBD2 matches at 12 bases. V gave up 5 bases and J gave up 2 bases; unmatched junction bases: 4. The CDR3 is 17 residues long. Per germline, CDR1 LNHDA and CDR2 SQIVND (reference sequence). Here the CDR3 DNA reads TGTGCCAGTAGTTTTCGACTAGCGGGAGCTGGGGCCAACGTCCTGACTTTC. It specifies CASSFRLAGAGANVLTF.

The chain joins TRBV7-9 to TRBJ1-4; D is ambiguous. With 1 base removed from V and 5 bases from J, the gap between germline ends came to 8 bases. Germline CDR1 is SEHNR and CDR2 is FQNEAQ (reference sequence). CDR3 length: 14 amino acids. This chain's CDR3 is CASSLERENEKLFF. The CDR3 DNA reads TGTGCCAGCAGCTTAGAACGGGAGAATGAAAAACTGTTTTTT.